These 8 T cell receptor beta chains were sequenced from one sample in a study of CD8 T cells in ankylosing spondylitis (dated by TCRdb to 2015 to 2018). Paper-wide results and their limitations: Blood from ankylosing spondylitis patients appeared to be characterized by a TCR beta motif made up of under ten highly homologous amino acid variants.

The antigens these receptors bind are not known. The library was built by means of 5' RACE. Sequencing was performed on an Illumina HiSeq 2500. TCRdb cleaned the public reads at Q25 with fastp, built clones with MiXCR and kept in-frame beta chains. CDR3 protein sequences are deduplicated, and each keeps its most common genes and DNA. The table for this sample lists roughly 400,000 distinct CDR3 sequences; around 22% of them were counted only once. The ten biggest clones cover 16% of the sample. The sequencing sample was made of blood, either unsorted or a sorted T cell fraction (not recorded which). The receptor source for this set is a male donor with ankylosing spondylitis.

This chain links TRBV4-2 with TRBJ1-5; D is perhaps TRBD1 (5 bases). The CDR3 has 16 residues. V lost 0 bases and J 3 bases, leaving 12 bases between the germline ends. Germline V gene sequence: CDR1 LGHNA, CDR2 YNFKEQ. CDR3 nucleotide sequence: TGTGCCAGCAGCCAAGAACGACAGAGGGTCAATCAGCCCCAGCATTTT. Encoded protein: CASSQERQRVNQPQHF.

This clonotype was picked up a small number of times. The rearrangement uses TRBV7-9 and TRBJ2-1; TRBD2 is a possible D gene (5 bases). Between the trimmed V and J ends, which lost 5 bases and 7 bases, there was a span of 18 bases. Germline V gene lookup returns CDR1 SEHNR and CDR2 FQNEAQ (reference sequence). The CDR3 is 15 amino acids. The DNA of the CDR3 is TGTGCCAGCAGCCGAGCCCTCAGCGGTAGTAATGAGCAGTTCTTC. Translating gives CASSRALSGSNEQFF. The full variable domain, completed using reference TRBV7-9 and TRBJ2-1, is DTGVSQNPRHKITKRGQNVTFRCDPISEHNRLYWYRQTLGQGPEFLTYFQNEAQLEKSRLLSDRFSAERPKGSFSTLEIQRTEQGDSAMYLCASSRALSGSNEQFFGPGTRLTVL.

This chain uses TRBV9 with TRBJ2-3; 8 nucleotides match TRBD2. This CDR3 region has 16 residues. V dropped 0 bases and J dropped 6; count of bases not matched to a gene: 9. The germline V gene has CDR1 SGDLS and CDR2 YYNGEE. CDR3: CASSVAGAGVSDTQYF. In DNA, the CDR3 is TGTGCCAGCAGCGTAGCGGGAGCGGGAGTATCGGATACGCAGTATTTT.

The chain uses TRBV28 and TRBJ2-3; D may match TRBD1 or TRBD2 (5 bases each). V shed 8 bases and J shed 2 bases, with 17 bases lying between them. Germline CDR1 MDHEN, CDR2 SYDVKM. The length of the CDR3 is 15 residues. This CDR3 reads CASQGAQSDTDTQYF. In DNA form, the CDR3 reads TGTGCCAGCCAGGGAGCACAGTCAGACACAGATACGCAGTATTTT.

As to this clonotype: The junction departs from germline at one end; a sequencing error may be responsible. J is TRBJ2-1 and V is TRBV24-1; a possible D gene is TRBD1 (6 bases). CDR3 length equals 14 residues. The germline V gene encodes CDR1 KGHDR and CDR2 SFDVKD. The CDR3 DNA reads TGTGCCACCCGTGATTTGCAGGGGATCAATGAGCAGTTCTTC. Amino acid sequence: CATRDLQGINEQFF.

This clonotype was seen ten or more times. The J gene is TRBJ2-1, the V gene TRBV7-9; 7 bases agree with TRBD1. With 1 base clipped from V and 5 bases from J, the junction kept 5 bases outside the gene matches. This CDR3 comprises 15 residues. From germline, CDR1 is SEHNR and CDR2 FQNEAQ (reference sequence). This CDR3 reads CASSLGDSRDNEQFF. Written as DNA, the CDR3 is TGTGCCAGCAGCTTAGGGGACAGCCGCGACAATGAGCAGTTCTTC.

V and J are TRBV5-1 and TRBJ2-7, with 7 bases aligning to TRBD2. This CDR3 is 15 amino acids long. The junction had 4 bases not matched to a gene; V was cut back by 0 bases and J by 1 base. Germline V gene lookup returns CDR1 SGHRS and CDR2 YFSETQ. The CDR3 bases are TGCGCCAGCAGCTTGGTTGCGGGAGAGTCCTACGAGCAGTACTTC. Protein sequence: CASSLVAGESYEQYF.

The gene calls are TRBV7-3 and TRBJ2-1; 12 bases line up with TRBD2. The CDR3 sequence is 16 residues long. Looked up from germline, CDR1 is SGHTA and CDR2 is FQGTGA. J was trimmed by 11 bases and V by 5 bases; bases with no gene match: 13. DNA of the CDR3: TGTGCCAGCAGCCTCGAATCTAGCGGGAGGGCCGGACAGCAGTTCTTC. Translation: CASSLESSGRAGQQFF.